This T cell receptor (beta chain) was profiled in a study of T cell responses to AZD1222 COVID-19 vaccine. Measured with immunoSEQ multiplex PCR; TCRdb has only the in-frame clones, and not every one. The sample lists 90,000 to 120,000 clones, about 89% seen once, with about 6.8% in the top ten. Combined were second doses at about 4 or about 12 weeks. This CDR3 spans 11 amino acids. Trimming stripped 3 bases from V and 8 bases from J, with 10 bases between. Germline lookup yields CDR1 GTSNPN and CDR2 SVGIG (reference sequence). Study results and limitations: The study reported that nearly half of spike-specific TCRs target unmutated variant regions. Clonal diversity may have been underestimated in mostly white British donors. At baseline, just five to seven AZD1222 recipients tested seropositive.

In regard to this clone: What it binds is unknown.

The V gene is TRBV30, the J gene TRBJ1-2; D possibly corresponds to TRBD1 (5 bases). The sequences come from peripheral blood, collected 28 days after the second AZD1222 dose. This clonotype was sampled from an adult who received the AZD1222 COVID-19 vaccine. The CDR3 DNA reads TGTGCCTGGAGGCTCGGGGGAGGCTACACCTTC. As protein: CAWRLGGGYTF.